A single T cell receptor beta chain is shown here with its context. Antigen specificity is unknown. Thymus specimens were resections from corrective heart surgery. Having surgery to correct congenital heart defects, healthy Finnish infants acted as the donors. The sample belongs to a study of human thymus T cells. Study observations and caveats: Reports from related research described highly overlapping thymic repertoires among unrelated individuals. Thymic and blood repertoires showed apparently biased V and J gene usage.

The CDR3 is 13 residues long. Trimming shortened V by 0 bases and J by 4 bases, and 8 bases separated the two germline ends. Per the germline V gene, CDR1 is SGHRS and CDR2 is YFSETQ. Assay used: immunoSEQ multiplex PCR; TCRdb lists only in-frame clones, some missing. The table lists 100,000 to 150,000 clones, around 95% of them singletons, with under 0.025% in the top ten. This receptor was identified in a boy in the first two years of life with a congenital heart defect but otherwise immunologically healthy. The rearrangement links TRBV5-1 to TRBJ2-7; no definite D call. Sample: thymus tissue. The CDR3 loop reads CASSLDSVYEQYF. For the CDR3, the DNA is TGCGCCAGCAGCTTGGATTCGGTTTACGAGCAGTACTTC.